Below are 20 T cell receptor beta chains sequenced from a single sample in a study of cytomegalovirus exposure and HLA in healthy donors. Here immunoSEQ multiplex PCR was the method, and the copy in TCRdb shows in-frame clones only, minus some. The data show about 240,000 clones, with approximately 87% seen just once and less than 3% held by the top ten. The sequenced sample consisted of PBMCs. The source is a man between 18 and 29 years old in good health and CMV-seronegative.

This clone appeared a single time. The chain uses TRBV7-9 and TRBJ2-7; TRBD1 aligns across 8 bases. Germline assignment: CDR1 SEHNR and CDR2 FQNEAQ (reference sequence). The CDR3 extends over 15 amino acids. V lost 4 bases and J lost 4; bases outside the gene matches: 9. The CDR3: CASSSLQGAEYEQYF. CDR3 bases: TGTGCCAGCAGCTCACTGCAGGGGGCGGAGTACGAGCAGTACTTC.

The gene calls are TRBV11-3 and TRBJ2-7; TRBD1 matches 12 bases. The ends lost 5 bases at V and 7 bases at J; junction bases unmatched: 9. The CDR3 loop spans 15 amino acids. CDR1 and CDR2 (germline): SGHNT, YENEEA. The CDR3 DNA reads as TGTGCCAGCAGCCCTGGCGGGACAGGGGGCGGAGAGCAGTACTTC. It is translated as CASSPGGTGGGEQYF.

This rearrangement joins TRBV7-2 to TRBJ2-7, with TRBD2 matching 11 bases. Per the germline V gene, CDR1 is SGHTA and CDR2 is FQGNSA. The V gene end was trimmed by 1 base and the J gene end by 0 bases; junction bases not matched to a gene: 5. The CDR3 sequence is 17 residues long. CDR3 loop: CASSLESLAGGSYEQYF. In DNA form, the CDR3 reads TGTGCCAGCAGCTTAGAATCCCTAGCGGGAGGCTCCTACGAGCAGTACTTC.

The chain couples TRBV19 to TRBJ2-2, with 7 nucleotides matching TRBD2. Unmatched junction bases numbered 13, after V lost 6 bases and J lost 6 bases. Germline values: CDR1 LNHDA, CDR2 SQIVND (reference sequence). CDR3 length: 16 residues. The CDR3 protein is CASSPFGAGDAGELFF. CDR3 bases: TGTGCCAGTAGCCCGTTTGGGGCGGGAGATGCCGGGGAGCTGTTTTTT.

The rearrangement joins TRBV6-1 to TRBJ1-4; D remains ambiguous. Germline loops: CDR1 MNHNS, CDR2 SASEGT. This CDR3 comprises 16 residues. V was clipped by 4 bases and J by 6 bases, with 18 bases between them. For the CDR3, the DNA is TGTGCCAGCAGTGCCGTACGATCCGGGATAGATGAAAAACTGTTTTTT. The encoded protein is CASSAVRSGIDEKLFF.

The gene calls are TRBV4-2 and TRBJ2-2; D is perhaps TRBD2 (5 bases). Germline V gene sequence: CDR1 LGHNA, CDR2 YNFKEQ. The CDR3 extends over 15 amino acids. Trimming shortened V by 6 bases and J by 0 bases, and 11 bases separated the two germline ends. The CDR3 protein is CASRGLATNTGELFF. The CDR3 DNA reads TGTGCCAGCAGAGGGTTAGCGACGAACACCGGGGAGCTGTTTTTT.

V and J are TRBV7-2 and TRBJ1-1; possibly TRBD1 for D (5 bases). The V and J ends lost 5 bases and 4 bases respectively, with 14 bases between them. This CDR3 has 14 amino acids. CDR1 and CDR2 (germline): SGHTA, FQGNSA. CDR3 region: CASSPTRQSTEAFF. CDR3 DNA: TGTGCCAGCAGCCCTACCCGACAGAGCACTGAAGCTTTCTTT.

The chain has TRBV4-3 and TRBJ1-2; 10 bases agree with TRBD1. The CDR3 sequence is 15 residues long. V lost 2 bases, J lost 5 bases, and 5 bases stayed unmatched. CDR1 is LGHNA, CDR2 YSLEER, per germline. CDR3 sequence reads: CASSQRQGAGYGYTF. The CDR3 DNA reads TGCGCCAGCAGCCAAAGACAGGGGGCAGGTTATGGCTACACCTTC.

The chain recombines TRBV9 with TRBJ2-5, with TRBD2 matching 8 bases. The germline V gene has CDR1 SGDLS and CDR2 YYNGEE. The V segment lost 3 bases and the J segment 5 bases; nucleotides outside the gene matches: 9. This CDR3 is built from 15 residues. The CDR3 DNA sequence: TGTGCCAGCAGCGCGATGGGACTAGTAGGGGAGACCCAGTACTTC. Translated, it gives CASSAMGLVGETQYF.

CDR3 nucleotides: TGTGCCAGCACTCGACAGAACTCCTACGAGCAGTACTTC. This encodes CASTRQNSYEQYF. The chain links TRBV5-6 to TRBJ2-7; possible D gene TRBD1, 5 bases. The CDR3 totals 13 residues. Germline V CDR1 and CDR2: SGHDT, YYEEEE. V was clipped by 6 bases and J by 0 bases, with 10 bases between them.

This chain links TRBV30 with TRBJ2-7, with 10 bases lining up with TRBD1. The CDR3 runs 15 residues. Germline V gene sequence: CDR1 GTSNPN, CDR2 SVGIG (reference sequence). The ends lost 5 bases at V and 1 base at J; junction bases unmatched: 8. The CDR3 DNA follows: TGTGCCTGGGATCGTCCGGGACAGGGGTCCTACGAGCAGTACTTC. The encoded protein is CAWDRPGQGSYEQYF.

The chain joins TRBV5-1 to TRBJ2-7, with 8 bases fitting TRBD2. The CDR3 is 15 amino acids. Germline V lookup: CDR1 SGHRS, CDR2 YFSETQ. V lost 0 bases and J lost 4; bases outside the gene matches: 6. CDR3 in amino acids: CASSLGAGGPYEQYF. The CDR3 bases are TGCGCCAGCAGCTTGGGGGCGGGGGGCCCTTACGAGCAGTACTTC.

J is TRBJ1-6 and V is TRBV2; possible D gene TRBD1, 5 bases. This CDR3 has 15 amino acids. V was clipped by 5 bases and J by 8 bases, with 16 bases between them. Germline lookup yields CDR1 SNHLY and CDR2 FYNNEI. For the CDR3, the DNA is TGTGCCAGCAGTTCCCCCAGGGAAGGTGATTCACCCCTCCACTTT. This encodes CASSSPREGDSPLHF.

CDR3 DNA sequence: TGTGCCAGCAGTTCGACCGGGACAGGGCCCGGCTATGGCTACACCTTC. Its protein is CASSSTGTGPGYGYTF. This sequence joins TRBV27 and TRBJ1-2; 9 bases are a match to TRBD1. Germline CDR1 and CDR2: MNHEY and SMNVEV (reference sequence). This CDR3 region has 16 residues. J was trimmed by 4 bases and V by 4 bases; bases with no gene match: 10.

There are a few counts of this clone. The chain uses TRBV7-2 and TRBJ1-2; 11 bases fit TRBD1. After removal of 1 base from V and 6 bases from J, the junction contained 7 bases not matched to a gene. This CDR3 contains 16 residues. Germline V gives CDR1 SGHTA, CDR2 FQGNSA. In DNA, the CDR3 is TGTGCCAGCAGCTTAGGGATGGGACAGGGGGGTCATGGCTACACCTTC. Translating it yields CASSLGMGQGGHGYTF.

CDR3 DNA sequence: TGCGCCAGCAGCCGGTATAGCGGGGGGGCCTACAATGAGCAGTTCTTC. Amino acids: CASSRYSGGAYNEQFF. The chain has TRBV4-3 and TRBJ2-1; 11 bases are shared with TRBD2. With V trimmed by 4 bases and J by 2 bases, 4 bases remained unmatched. The germline gives CDR1 LGHNA, CDR2 YSLEER. The CDR3 spans 16 residues.

The count of this clone is one. The chain uses TRBV6-4 and TRBJ2-7; D may be TRBD1 (6 bases). The CDR3 is 14 amino acids. Germline-derived CDR1 and CDR2 are MRHNA and SNTAGT. V lost 8 bases, J lost 3 bases, and 17 bases lay in between. CDR3 in amino acids: CASPGTQVLYEQYF. Written as DNA, the CDR3 is TGTGCCAGCCCCGGGACACAAGTCCTCTACGAGCAGTACTTC.

The V and J genes are TRBV27 and TRBJ1-5; maybe TRBD1 (5 bases). The CDR3 is 14 residues long. The V gene lost 4 bases and the J gene lost 9 bases, with 16 bases spanning the gap. Germline values: CDR1 MNHEY, CDR2 SMNVEV (reference sequence). The CDR3 protein is CASSSTAGAWPQHF. CDR3 DNA sequence: TGTGCCAGCAGTTCTACCGCTGGGGCTTGGCCCCAGCATTTT.

This chain uses TRBV4-1 with TRBJ2-1; tentative D call: TRBD2 (6 bases). Germline CDR1 reads MGHRA; CDR2 reads YSYEKL. This CDR3 is 18 amino acids long. V dropped 0 bases and J dropped 2 bases, with 17 bases sitting between them. CDR3: CASSQDFPPAGPYNEQFF. CDR3 nucleotides: TGCGCCAGCAGCCAAGATTTCCCCCCAGCGGGCCCCTACAATGAGCAGTTCTTC.

The genes are TRBV6-5 and TRBJ2-1; 8 bases agree with TRBD2. The junction had 15 bases not matched to a gene; V was cut back by 8 bases and J by 9 bases. This CDR3 has 15 residues. Germline CDR1 and CDR2: MNHEY and SVGAGI. The CDR3 bases are TGTGCCAGCGGGCGGGGGGCTCCCGGTATTGGTGAGCAGTTCTTC. Protein: CASGRGAPGIGEQFF.